This T cell receptor (beta chain) was captured in a study of glioma-infiltrating T cells after dendritic cell vaccination. Before vaccination, two weeks after the third vaccination, and at progression, PBMC were collected. Data came from immunoSEQ multiplex PCR; TCRdb stores just in-frame clones and leaves some out. Of more than 60,000 clones listed, approximately 85% are singletons. The sample here was blood, taken before dendritic cell vaccination. This TCR was sampled from a human donor with glioblastoma.

CDR3 in DNA: TGTGCCAGCAGCTTAGCCCGCGGAGACTATGGCTACACCTTC. Its protein product is CASSLARGDYGYTF. The rearrangement joins TRBV7-9 to TRBJ1-2; no definite D call. V gave up 0 bases and J gave up 3 bases, with 8 bases separating them. The germline gives CDR1 SEHNR, CDR2 FQNEAQ (reference sequence). The CDR3 runs to 14 residues.